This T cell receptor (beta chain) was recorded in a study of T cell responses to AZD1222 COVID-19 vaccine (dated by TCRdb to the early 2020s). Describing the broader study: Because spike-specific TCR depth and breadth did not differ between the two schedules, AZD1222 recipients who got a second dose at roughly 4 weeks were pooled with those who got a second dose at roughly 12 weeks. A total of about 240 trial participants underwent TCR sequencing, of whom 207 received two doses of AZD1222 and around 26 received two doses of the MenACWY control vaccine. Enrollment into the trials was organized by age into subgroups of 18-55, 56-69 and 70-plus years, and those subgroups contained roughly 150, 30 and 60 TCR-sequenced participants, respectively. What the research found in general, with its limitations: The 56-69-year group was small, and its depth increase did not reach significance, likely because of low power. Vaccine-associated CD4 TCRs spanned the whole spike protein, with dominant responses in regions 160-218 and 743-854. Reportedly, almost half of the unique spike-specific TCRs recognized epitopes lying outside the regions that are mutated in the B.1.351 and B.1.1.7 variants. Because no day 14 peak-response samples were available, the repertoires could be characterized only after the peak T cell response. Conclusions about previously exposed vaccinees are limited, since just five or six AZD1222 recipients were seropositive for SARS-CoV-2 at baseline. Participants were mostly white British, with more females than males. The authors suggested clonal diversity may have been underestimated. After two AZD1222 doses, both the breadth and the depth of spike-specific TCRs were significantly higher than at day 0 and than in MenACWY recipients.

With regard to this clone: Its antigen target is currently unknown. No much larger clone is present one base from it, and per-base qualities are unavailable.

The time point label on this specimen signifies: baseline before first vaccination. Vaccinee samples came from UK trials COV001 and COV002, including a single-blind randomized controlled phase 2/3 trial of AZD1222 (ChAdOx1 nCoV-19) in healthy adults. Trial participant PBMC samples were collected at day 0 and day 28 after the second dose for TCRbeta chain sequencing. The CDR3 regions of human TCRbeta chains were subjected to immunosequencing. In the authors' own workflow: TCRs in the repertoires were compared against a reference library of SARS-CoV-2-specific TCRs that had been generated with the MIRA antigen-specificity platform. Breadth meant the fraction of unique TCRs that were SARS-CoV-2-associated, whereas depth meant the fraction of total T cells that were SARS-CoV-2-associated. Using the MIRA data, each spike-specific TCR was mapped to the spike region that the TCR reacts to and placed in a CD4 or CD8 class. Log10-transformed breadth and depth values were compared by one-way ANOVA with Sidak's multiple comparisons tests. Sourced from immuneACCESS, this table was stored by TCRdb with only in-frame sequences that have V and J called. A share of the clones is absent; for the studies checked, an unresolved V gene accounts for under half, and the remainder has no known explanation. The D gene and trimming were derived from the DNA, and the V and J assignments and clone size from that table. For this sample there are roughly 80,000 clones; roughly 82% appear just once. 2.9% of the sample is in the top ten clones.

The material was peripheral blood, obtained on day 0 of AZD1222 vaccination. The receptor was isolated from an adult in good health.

The CDR3 here reads CASSPTVGSYNEQFF. DNA sequence: TGTGCCAGCAGCCCGACGGTGGGCTCCTACAATGAGCAGTTCTTC. The chain employs TRBV7-3 and TRBJ2-1; the D gene assignment is ambiguous. V is clipped by 5 bases and J by 0 bases, and the sequence between their germline boundaries is 11 bases long. The germline V gene supplies CDR1 SGHTA and CDR2 FQGTGA. From cysteine to phenylalanine, the CDR3 is 15 amino acids long. The read is trimmed to its CDR3 DNA, 45 bases read in frame from base 1.